Reported below is one TCR beta chain. Some clones are missing from TCRdb's copy, which holds only in-frame ones; the method was immunoSEQ multiplex PCR. Of tens of thousands of clones listed, 84% are singletons. The sample originates from a study of Tregs in tolerant kidney transplant recipients. Germline CDR1 SQVTM, CDR2 ANQGSEA. Trimming shortened V by 3 bases and J by 3 bases, and 8 bases separated the two germline ends. The CDR3 spans 12 residues. Unstimulated regulatory T cells (CD4+CD25+CD127-), CD4+CD25- non-regulatory cells, CD4 and CD8 cells were FACS-sorted from thawed PBMCs. The V and J genes are TRBV29-1 and TRBJ1-2; the D gene is possibly TRBD1 (6 bases). The receptor's source is a human donor in good health. Sequenced: CD4+ T cells from blood. The CDR3 region has the DNA TGCAGCGTTGACAGGGGCGACTATGGCTACACCTTC. It codes for CSVDRGDYGYTF.